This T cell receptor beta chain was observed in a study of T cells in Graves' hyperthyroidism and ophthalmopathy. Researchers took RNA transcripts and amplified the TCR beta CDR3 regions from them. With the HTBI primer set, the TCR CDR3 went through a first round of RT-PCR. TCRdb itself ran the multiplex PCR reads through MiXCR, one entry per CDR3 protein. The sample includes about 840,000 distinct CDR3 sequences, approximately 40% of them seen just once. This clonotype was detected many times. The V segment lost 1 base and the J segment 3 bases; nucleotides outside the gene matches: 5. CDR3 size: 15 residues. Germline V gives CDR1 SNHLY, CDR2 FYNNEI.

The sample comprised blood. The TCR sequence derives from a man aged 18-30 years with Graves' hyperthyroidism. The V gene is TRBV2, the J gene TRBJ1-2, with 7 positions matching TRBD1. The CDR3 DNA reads TGTGCCAGCAGTGAAGAAGGGACAGAGGACTATGGCTACACCTTC. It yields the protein CASSEEGTEDYGYTF. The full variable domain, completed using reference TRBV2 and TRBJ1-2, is EPEVTQTPSHQVTQMGQEVILRCVPISNHLYFYWYRQILGQKVEFLVSFYNNEISEKSEIFDDQFSVERPDGSNFTLKIRSTKLEDSAMYFCASSEEGTEDYGYTFGSGTRLTVV.